This T cell receptor beta chain originates from a study of T-cell reconstitution after alpha-beta-depleted transplantation in children. Trimming took 4 bases from V and 0 from J, leaving 10 bases between them. The CDR3 is 14 residues long. Per germline, CDR1 SGHTA and CDR2 FQGNSA. Unique molecular identifiers tagged the TCRbeta library. TCRdb itself ran the PCR reads through MiXCR, one entry per CDR3 protein. The sample records 600,000 to 700,000 distinct CDR3 sequences, 13% being singletons. The sample in question was PBMCs, obtained before TCRalphabeta/CD19-depleted stem cell transplant. This receptor was obtained from a girl under 10 years old with congenital amegakaryocytic thrombocytopenia, due to receive a stem cell transplant. The chain recombines TRBV7-2 with TRBJ2-7; D is ambiguous. The CDR3 protein is CASSSDPYSYEQYF. DNA of the CDR3: TGTGCCAGCAGCTCGGACCCGTACTCCTACGAGCAGTACTTC.